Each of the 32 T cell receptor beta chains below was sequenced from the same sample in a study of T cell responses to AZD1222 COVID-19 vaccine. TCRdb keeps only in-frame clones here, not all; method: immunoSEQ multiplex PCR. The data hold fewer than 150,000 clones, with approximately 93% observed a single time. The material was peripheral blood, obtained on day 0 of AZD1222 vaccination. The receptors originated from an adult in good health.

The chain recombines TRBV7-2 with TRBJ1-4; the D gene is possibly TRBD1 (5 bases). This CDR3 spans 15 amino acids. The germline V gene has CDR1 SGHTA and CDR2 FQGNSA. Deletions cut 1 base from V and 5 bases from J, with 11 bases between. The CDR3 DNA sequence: TGTGCCAGCAGCTTAGACGGGGGGGGAAATGAAAAACTGTTTTTT. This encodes CASSLDGGGNEKLFF.

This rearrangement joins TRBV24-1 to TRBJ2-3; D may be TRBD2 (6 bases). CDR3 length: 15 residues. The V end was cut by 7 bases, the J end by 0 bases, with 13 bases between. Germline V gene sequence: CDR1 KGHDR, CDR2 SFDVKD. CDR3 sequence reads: CATSPGGMSTDTQYF. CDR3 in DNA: TGTGCCACCAGCCCTGGGGGGATGAGCACAGATACGCAGTATTTT.

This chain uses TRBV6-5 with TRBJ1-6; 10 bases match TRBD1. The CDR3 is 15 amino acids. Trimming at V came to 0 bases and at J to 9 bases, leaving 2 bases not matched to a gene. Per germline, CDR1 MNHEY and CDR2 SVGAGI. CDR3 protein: CASSYSDRGPSPLHF. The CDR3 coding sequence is TGTGCCAGCAGTTACTCCGACAGGGGGCCTTCACCCCTCCACTTT.

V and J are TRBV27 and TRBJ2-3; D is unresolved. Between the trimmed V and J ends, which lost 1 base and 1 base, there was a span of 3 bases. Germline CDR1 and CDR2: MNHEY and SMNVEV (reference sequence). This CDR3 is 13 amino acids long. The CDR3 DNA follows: TGTGCCAGCAGTTTATGGGGCACAGATACGCAGTATTTT. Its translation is CASSLWGTDTQYF.

The CDR3 sequence is CSVENGPSYEQYF. CDR3 nucleotides: TGCAGCGTTGAAAACGGCCCTTCCTACGAGCAGTACTTC. The chain employs TRBV29-1 and TRBJ2-7; no reliable D call. The CDR3 consists of 13 residues. Trimming pared 2 bases from V and 1 base from J, leaving 9 bases between. The V gene's germline CDR1 is SQVTM and CDR2 ANQGSEA.

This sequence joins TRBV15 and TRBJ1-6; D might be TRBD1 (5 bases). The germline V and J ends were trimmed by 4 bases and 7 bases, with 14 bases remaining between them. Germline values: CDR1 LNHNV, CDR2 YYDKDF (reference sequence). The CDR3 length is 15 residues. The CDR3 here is CATSTRQLLNSPLHF. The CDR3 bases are TGTGCCACCAGCACTCGACAGCTACTGAATTCACCCCTCCACTTT.

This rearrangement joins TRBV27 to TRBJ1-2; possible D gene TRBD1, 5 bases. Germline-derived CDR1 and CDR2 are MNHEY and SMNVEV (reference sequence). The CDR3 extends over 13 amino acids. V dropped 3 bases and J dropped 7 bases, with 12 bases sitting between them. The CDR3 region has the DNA TGTGCCAGCAGTTTTGGGAGTAGGGGTGGCTACACCTTC. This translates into CASSFGSRGGYTF.

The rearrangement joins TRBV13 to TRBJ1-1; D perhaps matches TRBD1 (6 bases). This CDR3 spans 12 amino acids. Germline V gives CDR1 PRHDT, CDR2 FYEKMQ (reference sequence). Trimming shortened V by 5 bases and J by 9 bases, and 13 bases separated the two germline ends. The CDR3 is CASSVRGPQAFF. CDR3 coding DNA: TGTGCCAGCAGCGTCAGGGGACCGCAAGCTTTCTTT.

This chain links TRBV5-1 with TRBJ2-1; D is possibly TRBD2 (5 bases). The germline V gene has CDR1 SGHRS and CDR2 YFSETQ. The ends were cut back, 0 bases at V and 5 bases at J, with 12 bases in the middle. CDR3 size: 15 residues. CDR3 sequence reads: CASSLGSGLNNEQFF. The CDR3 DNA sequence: TGCGCCAGCAGCTTGGGATCTGGACTCAACAATGAGCAGTTCTTC.

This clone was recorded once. Written as DNA, the CDR3 is TGTGCCAGCAGTCCCCAGAGAGTGACTGGAAACACCATATATTTT. Translated: CASSPQRVTGNTIYF. The chain links TRBV2 to TRBJ1-3; no clear D. Trimming took off 5 bases at V and 2 bases at J, with 13 bases between the two ends. The CDR3 consists of 15 residues. Germline V gene sequence: CDR1 SNHLY, CDR2 FYNNEI.

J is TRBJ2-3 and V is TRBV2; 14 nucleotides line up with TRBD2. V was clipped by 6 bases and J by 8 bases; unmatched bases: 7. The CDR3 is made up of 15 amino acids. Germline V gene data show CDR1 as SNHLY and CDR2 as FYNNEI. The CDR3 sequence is CASSPTSGRAGTQYF. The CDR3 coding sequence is TGTGCCAGCAGCCCGACTAGCGGGAGGGCGGGTACGCAGTATTTT. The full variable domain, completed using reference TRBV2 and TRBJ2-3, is EPEVTQTPSHQVTQMGQEVILRCVPISNHLYFYWYRQILGQKVEFLVSFYNNEISEKSEIFDDQFSVERPDGSNFTLKIRSTKLEDSAMYFCASSPTSGRAGTQYFGPGTRLTVL.

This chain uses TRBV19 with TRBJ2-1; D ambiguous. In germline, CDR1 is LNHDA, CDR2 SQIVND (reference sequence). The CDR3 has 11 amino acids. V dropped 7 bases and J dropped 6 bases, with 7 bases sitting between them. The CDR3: CASTFRNEQFF. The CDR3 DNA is TGTGCCAGTACCTTCCGCAATGAGCAGTTCTTC.

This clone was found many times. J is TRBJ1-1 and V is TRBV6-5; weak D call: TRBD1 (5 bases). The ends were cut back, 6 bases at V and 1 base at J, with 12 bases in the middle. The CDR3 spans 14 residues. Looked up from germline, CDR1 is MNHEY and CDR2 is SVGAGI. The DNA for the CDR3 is TGTGCCAGCAGGAGGGGCGCTAGGAACACTGAAGCTTTCTTT. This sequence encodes CASRRGARNTEAFF.

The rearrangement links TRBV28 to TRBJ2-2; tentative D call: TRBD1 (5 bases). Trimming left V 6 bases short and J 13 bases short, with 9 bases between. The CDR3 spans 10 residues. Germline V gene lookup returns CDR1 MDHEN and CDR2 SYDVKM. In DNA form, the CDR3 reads TGTGCCAGCAGGGGGCCAGCGCTGTTTTTT. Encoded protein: CASRGPALFF.

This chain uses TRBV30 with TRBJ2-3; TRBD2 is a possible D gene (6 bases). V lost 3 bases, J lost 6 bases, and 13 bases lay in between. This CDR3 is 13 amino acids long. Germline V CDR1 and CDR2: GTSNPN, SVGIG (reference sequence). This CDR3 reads CAWRIPGGDTQYF. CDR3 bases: TGTGCCTGGAGGATACCAGGAGGGGATACGCAGTATTTT.

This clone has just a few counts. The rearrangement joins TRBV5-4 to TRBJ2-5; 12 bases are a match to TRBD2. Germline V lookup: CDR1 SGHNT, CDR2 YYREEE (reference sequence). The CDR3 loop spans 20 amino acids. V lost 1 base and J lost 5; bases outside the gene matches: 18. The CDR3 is CASSLYFRASGREGLETQYF. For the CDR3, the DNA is TGTGCCAGCAGCTTGTATTTCCGTGCTAGCGGGAGGGAGGGATTGGAGACCCAGTACTTC.

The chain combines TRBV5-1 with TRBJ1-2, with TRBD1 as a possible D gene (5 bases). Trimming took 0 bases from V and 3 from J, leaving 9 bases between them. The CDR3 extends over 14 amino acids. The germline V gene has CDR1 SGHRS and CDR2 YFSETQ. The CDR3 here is CASSLGGPDYGYTF. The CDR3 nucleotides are TGCGCCAGCAGCTTGGGGGGACCGGACTATGGCTACACCTTC.

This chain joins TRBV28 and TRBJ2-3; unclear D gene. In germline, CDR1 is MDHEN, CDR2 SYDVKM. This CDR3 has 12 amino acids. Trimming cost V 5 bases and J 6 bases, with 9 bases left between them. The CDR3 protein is CASSPQGDTQYF. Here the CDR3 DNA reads TGTGCCAGCAGTCCACAAGGGGATACGCAGTATTTT.

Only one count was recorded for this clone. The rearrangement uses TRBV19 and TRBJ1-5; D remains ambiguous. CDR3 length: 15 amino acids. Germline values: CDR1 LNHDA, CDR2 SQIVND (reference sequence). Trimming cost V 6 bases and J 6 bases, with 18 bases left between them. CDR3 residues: CASRGYGGSSQPQHF. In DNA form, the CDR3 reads TGTGCCAGTAGAGGCTATGGAGGGTCCAGTCAGCCCCAGCATTTT.

CDR3 residues: CASDSGVGTDTQYF. The CDR3, as DNA: TGCGCCAGCGATTCGGGGGTTGGGACAGATACGCAGTATTTT. The chain joins TRBV5-1 to TRBJ2-3; weak D call: TRBD2 (6 bases). Trimming removed 7 bases from V and 3 bases from J, with 15 bases in between. Germline CDR1 and CDR2: SGHRS and YFSETQ. This CDR3 spans 14 amino acids.

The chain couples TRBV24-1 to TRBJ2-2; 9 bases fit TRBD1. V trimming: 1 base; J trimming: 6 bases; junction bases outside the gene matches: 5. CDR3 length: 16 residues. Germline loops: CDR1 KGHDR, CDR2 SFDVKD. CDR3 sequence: CATSDFGTGNPGELFF. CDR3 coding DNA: TGTGCCACCAGTGATTTTGGGACAGGGAATCCCGGGGAGCTGTTTTTT.

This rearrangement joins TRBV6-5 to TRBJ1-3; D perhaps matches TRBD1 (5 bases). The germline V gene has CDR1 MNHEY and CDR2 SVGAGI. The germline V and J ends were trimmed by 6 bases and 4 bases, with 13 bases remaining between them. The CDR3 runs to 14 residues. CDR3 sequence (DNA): TGTGCCAGCAGCACAGCAGGGTTCGGAAACACCATATATTTT. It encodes CASSTAGFGNTIYF.

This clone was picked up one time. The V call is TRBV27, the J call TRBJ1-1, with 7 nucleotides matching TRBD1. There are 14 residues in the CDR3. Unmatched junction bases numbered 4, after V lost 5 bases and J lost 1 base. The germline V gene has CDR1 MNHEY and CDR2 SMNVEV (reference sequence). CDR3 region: CASSPRQGNTEAFF. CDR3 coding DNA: TGTGCCAGCAGTCCCCGACAGGGGAACACTGAAGCTTTCTTT.

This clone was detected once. CDR3 loop: CASSHEGFGETQYF. CDR3 nucleotide sequence: TGCGCCAGCAGCCATGAGGGTTTCGGTGAGACCCAGTACTTC. The V and J genes are TRBV4-1 and TRBJ2-5, with TRBD2 as a possible D gene (5 bases). The CDR3 covers 14 residues. V was clipped by 3 bases and J by 5 bases, with 13 bases between them. Looked up from germline, CDR1 is MGHRA and CDR2 is YSYEKL.

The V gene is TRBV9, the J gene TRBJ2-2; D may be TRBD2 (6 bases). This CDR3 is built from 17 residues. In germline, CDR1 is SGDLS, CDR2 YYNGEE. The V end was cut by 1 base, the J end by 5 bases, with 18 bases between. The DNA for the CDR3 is TGTGCCAGCAGCGTATCCATTGCCGGGAGCAATACCGGGGAGCTGTTTTTT. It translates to CASSVSIAGSNTGELFF.

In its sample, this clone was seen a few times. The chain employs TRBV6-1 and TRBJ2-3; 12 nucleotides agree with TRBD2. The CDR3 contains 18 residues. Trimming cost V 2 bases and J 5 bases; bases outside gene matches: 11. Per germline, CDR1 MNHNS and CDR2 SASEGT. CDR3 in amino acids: CASSEFAWLAGGVDTQYF. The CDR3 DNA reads TGTGCCAGCAGTGAATTTGCGTGGCTAGCGGGAGGGGTAGATACGCAGTATTTT.

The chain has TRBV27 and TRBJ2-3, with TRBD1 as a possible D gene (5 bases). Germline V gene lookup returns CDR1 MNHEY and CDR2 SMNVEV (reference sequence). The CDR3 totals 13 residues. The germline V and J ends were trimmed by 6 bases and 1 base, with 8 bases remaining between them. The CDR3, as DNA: TGTGCCAGCAGGGGGCCTGGCACAGATACGCAGTATTTT. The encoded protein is CASRGPGTDTQYF.

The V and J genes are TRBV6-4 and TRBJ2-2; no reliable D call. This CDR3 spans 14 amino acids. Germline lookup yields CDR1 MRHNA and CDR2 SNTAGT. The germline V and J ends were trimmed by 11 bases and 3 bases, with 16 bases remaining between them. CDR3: CASRLARDTGELFF. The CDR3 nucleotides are TGTGCCTCCCGGCTTGCTCGGGACACCGGGGAGCTGTTTTTT.

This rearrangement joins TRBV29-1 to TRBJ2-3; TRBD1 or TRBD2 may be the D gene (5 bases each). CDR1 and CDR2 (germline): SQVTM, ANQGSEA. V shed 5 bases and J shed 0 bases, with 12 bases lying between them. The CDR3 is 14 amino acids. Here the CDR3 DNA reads TGCAGCGTTAGGTGGGGGTTTAGCACAGATACGCAGTATTTT. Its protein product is CSVRWGFSTDTQYF.

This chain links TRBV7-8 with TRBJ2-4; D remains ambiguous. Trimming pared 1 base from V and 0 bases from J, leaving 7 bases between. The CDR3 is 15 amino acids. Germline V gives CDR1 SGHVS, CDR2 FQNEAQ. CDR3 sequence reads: CASSLEAVAKNIQYF. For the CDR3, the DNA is TGTGCCAGCAGCTTAGAGGCTGTAGCCAAAAACATTCAGTACTTC.

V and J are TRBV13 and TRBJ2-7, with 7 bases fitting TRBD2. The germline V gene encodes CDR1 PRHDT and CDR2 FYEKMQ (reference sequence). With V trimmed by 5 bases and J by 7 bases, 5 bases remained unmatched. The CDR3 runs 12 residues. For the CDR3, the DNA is TGTGCCAGCAGCACGGCGGGGGTGGAGCAGTACTTC. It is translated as CASSTAGVEQYF.

The CDR3 loop is CASSYSRSNQPQHF. CDR3 in DNA: TGTGCCAGCAGTTACTCGAGGAGCAATCAGCCCCAGCATTTT. This chain links TRBV6-5 with TRBJ1-5; D gene ambiguous. Germline V CDR1 and CDR2: MNHEY, SVGAGI. Trimming cost V 0 bases and J 1 base, with 4 bases left between them. The CDR3 contains 14 residues.